This TCR beta chain comes out of a study of response to subunit inactivated influenza vaccine. This clonotype has only a few counts. The antigen is undetermined. The germline gives CDR1 LNHDA, CDR2 SQIVND (reference sequence). Trimming stripped 4 bases from V and 4 bases from J, with 12 bases between. The CDR3 covers 14 residues. TCRdb used MiXCR to reprocess the RT-PCR reads, holding one entry per CDR3 protein. The sample carries 610,000 or so distinct CDR3 sequences, around 15% recorded once. General study results and limits: The study's authors posited that every seasonal influenza vaccination enlists few new T cells.

The source of this sequence is a man between 45 and 60 years old who received an inactivated influenza vaccine. The sample in question was PBMCs from blood, obtained about 13 days after vaccination. The chain recombines TRBV19 with TRBJ2-3; D remains unclear. CDR3 sequence reads: CASSNGGYADTQYF. DNA for the CDR3: TGTGCCAGTAGTAACGGCGGATATGCAGATACGCAGTATTTT.